This TCR beta chain derives from a study of cytomegalovirus exposure and HLA in healthy donors. The PCR ran on 60 Vbeta and 13 Jbeta primers. The assay was immunoSEQ multiplex PCR, and TCRdb's table has in-frame clones only and misses some. The sample consists of approximately 170,000 clones, 79% of them appearing once. V was trimmed by 0 bases and J by 0 bases, leaving 7 bases between them. This CDR3 is 15 amino acids long. CDR1 is SGHDT and CDR2 is YYEEEE in the germline V gene. The receptor was derived from a woman aged 18-29 years in good health and CMV-seronegative. The specimen was PBMCs. V and J are TRBV5-6 and TRBJ1-3; D not resolved. This chain's CDR3 is CASSLDKSSGNTIYF. Written as DNA, the CDR3 is TGTGCCAGCAGCTTGGACAAAAGCTCTGGAAACACCATATATTTT.